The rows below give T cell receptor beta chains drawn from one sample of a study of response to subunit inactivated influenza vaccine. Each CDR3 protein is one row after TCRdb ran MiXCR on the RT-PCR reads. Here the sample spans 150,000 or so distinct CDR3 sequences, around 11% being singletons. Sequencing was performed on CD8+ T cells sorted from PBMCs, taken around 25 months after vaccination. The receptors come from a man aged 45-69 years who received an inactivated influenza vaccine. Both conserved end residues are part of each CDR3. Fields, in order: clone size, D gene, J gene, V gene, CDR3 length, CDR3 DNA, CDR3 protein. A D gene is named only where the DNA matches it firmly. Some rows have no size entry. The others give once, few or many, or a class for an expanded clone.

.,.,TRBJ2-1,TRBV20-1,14,TGCAGTGCTAGACCGAATGACCCTTACAATGAGCAGTTCTTC,CSARPNDPYNEQFF
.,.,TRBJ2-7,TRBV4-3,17,TGCGCCAGCAGCCAAGATCCGCACGGGCTAAGCTCCTACGAGCAGTACTTC,CASSQDPHGLSSYEQYF
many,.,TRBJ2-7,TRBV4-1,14,TGCGCCAGCAGCCAAGTGGCAGGATCCTACGAGCAGTACTTC,CASSQVAGSYEQYF
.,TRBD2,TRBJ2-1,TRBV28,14,TGTGCCAGCAGTCCAGCGGGAGGCCGGGATGAGCAGTTCTTC,CASSPAGGRDEQFF
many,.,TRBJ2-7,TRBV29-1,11,TGCAGCGCCCAGGGGTCTTACGAGCAGTACTTC,CSAQGSYEQYF
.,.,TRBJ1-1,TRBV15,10,TGTGCCACCAGCAGTTCTCCAGCTTTCTTT,CATSSSPAFF
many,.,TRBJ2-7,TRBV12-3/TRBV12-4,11,TGTGCCAGCAGCGATGGGAGGTTACAGTACTTC,CASSDGRLQYF
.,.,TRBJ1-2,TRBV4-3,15,TGCGCCAGCAGCCAAGATCGCAGAGGGGACTATGGCTACACCTTC,CASSQDRRGDYGYTF
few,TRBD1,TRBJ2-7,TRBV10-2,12,TGCGCCAGCTCGACAGGGTTCTACGAGCAGTACTTC,CASSTGFYEQYF
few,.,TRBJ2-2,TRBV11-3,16,TGCGCCAGCAGCCCCCGAAGGACCGCGAACACCGGGGAGCTGTTTTTT,CASSPRRTANTGELFF
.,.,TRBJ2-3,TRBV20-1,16,TGCAGTGCTAGAGATAGGTGGGCACACGGCGCAGATACGCAGTATTTT,CSARDRWAHGADTQYF
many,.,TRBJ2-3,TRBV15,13,TGTGCCACCAGCTCCCCAGGGGCAGATACGCAGTATTTT,CATSSPGADTQYF
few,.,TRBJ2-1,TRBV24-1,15,TGTGCCACCAGTGGCCGGGACATCCCATCCAATGAGCAGTTCTTC,CATSGRDIPSNEQFF
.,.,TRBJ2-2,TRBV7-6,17,TGTGCCAGCAGCTTAGTAAGGACACGGGACGGCTCCGGGGAGCTGTTTTTT,CASSLVRTRDGSGELFF
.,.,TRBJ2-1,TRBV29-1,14,TGCAGCGTTCCAAGCCAGGGACGCTACAATGAGCAGTTCTTC,CSVPSQGRYNEQFF
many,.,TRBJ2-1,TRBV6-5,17,TGTGCCAGCAGTTACCCATACAGCAGGAGACCCCACAATGAGCAGTTCTTC,CASSYPYSRRPHNEQFF
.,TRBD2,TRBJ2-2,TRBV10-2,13,TGCGCCATCGAAGCGGGAGGGCCCGGGGAGCTGTTTTTT,CAIEAGGPGELFF
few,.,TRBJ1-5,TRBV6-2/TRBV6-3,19,TGTGCCAGCAGATCAAGTTACGGGGAGGGGCGCCAGGGCAATCAGCCCCAGCATTTT,CASRSSYGEGRQGNQPQHF
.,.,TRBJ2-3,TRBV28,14,TGTGCCAGCAGTGCCGACTGGGACCCAGATACGCAGTATTTT,CASSADWDPDTQYF
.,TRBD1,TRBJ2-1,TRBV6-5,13,TGTGCCAGCAGTTACTCGGTCACAGGGGAAAAGTTCTTC,CASSYSVTGEKFF
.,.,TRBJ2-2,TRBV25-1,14,TGTGCCAGCAGTGGGGCGGTGGGGACCGGGGAGCTGTTTTTT,CASSGAVGTGELFF
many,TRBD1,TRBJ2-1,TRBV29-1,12,TGCAGCACCCGGACAGGGGTGGCTGAGCAGTTCTTC,CSTRTGVAEQFF
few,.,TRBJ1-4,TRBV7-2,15,TGTGCCAGCAGCTCCCCGGTGGCAGGGAATGAAAAACTGTTTTTT,CASSSPVAGNEKLFF
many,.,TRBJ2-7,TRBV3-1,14,TGTGCCAGCAGCCAAGCCGACACCGCCTACGAGCAGTACTTC,CASSQADTAYEQYF
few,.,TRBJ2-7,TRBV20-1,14,TGCAGTGCTGAAACCGGGACCAACGACCACGAGCAGTACTTC,CSAETGTNDHEQYF
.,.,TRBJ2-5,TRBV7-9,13,TGTGCCAGCAGCTTACCTCAGGGACAGACCCAGTACTTC,CASSLPQGQTQYF
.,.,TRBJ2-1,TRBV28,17,TGTGCCAGCAGTTGGGGTCGAGGGGGAGATCTGTTCAATGAGCAGTTCTTC,CASSWGRGGDLFNEQFF
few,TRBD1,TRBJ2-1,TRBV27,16,TGTGCCAGCAGTGCCCAGGGGGTTCAGTCCTACAATGAGCAGTTCTTC,CASSAQGVQSYNEQFF
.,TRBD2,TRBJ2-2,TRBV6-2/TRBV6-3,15,TGTGCCAGCAGCCAAAGGACTAGCTGGCCCGGGGAGCTGTTTTTT,CASSQRTSWPGELFF
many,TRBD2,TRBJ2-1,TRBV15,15,TGTGCCACCAGCAGGACTAGCGGCTCCTACAATGAGCAGTTCTTC,CATSRTSGSYNEQFF
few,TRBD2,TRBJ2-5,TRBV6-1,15,TGTGCCAGCAGTCCTAGCGGGGGATCCCAAGAGACCCAGTACTTC,CASSPSGGSQETQYF
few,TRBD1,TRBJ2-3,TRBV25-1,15,TGTGCCAGCAGTGAATTTGAGGGGGCCACAGATACGCAGTATTTT,CASSEFEGATDTQYF
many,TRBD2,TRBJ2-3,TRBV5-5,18,TGTGCCAGCAGCCCTCGAGGTAGCGGGACCACAGGTACAGATACGCAGTATTTT,CASSPRGSGTTGTDTQYF
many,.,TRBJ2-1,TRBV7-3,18,TGTGCCAGCAGCTTAGCTGCGTTAGGGCTCCCCCCCTACAATGAGCAGTTCTTC,CASSLAALGLPPYNEQFF
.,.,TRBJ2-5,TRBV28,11,TGTGCCAGCGGACCGACCAGGACCCAGTACTTC,CASGPTRTQYF
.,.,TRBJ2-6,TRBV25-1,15,TGTGCCAGCAGTGAATGGGGGTCTGGGGCCAACGTCCTGACTTTC,CASSEWGSGANVLTF
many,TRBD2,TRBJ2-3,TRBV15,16,TGTGCCACCAGCAGAGATCTGACTAGCGTGAGAGATACGCAGTATTTT,CATSRDLTSVRDTQYF
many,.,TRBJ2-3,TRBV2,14,TGTGCCAGCAGTCTTGTCGACAGCACAGATACGCAGTATTTT,CASSLVDSTDTQYF
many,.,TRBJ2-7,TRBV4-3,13,TGCGCCAGCTCCCAAGACAGCCACTACGAGCAGTACTTC,CASSQDSHYEQYF
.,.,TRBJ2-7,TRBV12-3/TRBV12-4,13,TGTGCCAGCAGTTCCGGGCCCTCCTACGAGCAGTACTTC,CASSSGPSYEQYF
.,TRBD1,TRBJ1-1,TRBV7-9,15,TGTGCCAGCAGCTTGCCAGGGGGGCCGAACACTGAAGCTTTCTTT,CASSLPGGPNTEAFF
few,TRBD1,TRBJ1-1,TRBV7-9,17,TGTGCCAGCAACCCGGACAGGGGGCGTGAAGGGCGCACTGAAGCTTTCTTT,CASNPDRGREGRTEAFF